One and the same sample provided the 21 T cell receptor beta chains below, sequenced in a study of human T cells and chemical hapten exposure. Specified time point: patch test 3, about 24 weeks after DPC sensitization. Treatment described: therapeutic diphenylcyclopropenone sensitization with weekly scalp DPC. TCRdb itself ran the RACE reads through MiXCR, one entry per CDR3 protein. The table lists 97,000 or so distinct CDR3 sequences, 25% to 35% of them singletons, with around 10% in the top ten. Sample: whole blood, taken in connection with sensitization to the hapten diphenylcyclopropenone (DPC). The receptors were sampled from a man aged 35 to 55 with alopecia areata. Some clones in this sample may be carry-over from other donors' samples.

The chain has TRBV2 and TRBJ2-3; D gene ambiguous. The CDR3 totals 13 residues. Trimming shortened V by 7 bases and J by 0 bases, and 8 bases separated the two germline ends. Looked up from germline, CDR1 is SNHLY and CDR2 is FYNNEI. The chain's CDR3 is CASTLTSTDTQYF. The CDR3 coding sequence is TGTGCCAGCACTTTAACAAGCACAGATACGCAGTATTTT. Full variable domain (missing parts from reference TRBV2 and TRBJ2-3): EPEVTQTPSHQVTQMGQEVILRCVPISNHLYFYWYRQILGQKVEFLVSFYNNEISEKSEIFDDQFSVERPDGSNFTLKIRSTKLEDSAMYFCASTLTSTDTQYFGPGTRLTVL.

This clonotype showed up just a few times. The CDR3 is CASSAGLAGAKDTQYF. DNA for the CDR3: TGTGCCAGCAGCGCGGGACTAGCGGGAGCAAAAGATACGCAGTATTTT. V and J are TRBV9 and TRBJ2-3; 14 bases agree with TRBD2. V lost 3 bases to trimming and J lost 5 bases; unmatched junction nucleotides: 5. The CDR3 has 16 residues. The germline V gene encodes CDR1 SGDLS and CDR2 YYNGEE.

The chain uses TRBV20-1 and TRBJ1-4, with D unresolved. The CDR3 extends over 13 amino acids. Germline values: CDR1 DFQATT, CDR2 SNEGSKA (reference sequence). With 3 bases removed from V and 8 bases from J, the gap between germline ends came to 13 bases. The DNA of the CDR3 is TGCAGTGCTAGCGGGCAGTGGAGCGAAAAACTGTTTTTT. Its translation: CSASGQWSEKLFF.

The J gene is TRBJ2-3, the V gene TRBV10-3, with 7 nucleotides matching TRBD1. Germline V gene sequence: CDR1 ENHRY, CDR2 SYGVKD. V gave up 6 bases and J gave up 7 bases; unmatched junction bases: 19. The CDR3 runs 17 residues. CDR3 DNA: TGTGCCATCAGGGATATCGACAGGGAGAGTGCGAGAAATACGCAGTATTTT. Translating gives CAIRDIDRESARNTQYF.

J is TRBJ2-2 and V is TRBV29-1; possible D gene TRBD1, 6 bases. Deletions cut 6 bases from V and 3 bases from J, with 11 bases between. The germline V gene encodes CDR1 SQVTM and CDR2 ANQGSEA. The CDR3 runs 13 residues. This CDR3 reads CSVWGRDTGELFF. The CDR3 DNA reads TGCAGCGTGTGGGGGCGCGACACCGGGGAGCTGTTTTTT.

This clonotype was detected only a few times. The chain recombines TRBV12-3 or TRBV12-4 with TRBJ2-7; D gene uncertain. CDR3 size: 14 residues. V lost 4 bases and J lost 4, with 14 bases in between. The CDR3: CASSSSDILYEQYF. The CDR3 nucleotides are TGTGCCAGCAGTTCTTCAGATATCCTATACGAGCAGTACTTC.

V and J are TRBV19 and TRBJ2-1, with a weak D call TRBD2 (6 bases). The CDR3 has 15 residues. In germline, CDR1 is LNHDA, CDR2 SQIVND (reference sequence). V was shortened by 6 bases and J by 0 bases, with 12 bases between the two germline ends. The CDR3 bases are TGTGCCAGTAGCCGGGAGCGAGTCTCCTACAATGAGCAGTTCTTC. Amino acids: CASSRERVSYNEQFF.

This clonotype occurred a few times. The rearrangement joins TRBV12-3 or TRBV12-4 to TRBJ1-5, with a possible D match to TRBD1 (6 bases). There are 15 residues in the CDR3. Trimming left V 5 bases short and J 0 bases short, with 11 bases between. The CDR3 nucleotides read TGTGCCAGCAGTCCGACAGGCGATAGCAATCAGCCCCAGCATTTT. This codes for CASSPTGDSNQPQHF.

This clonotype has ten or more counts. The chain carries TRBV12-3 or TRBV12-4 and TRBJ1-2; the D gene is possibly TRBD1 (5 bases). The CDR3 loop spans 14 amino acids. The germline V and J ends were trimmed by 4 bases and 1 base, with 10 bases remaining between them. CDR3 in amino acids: CASSSPRVNYGYTF. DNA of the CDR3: TGTGCCAGCAGTTCTCCCAGGGTTAACTATGGCTACACCTTC.

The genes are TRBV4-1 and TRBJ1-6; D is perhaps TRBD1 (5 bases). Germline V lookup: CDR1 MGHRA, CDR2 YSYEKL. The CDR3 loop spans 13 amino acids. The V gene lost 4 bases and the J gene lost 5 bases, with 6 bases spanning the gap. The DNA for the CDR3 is TGCGCCAGCAGCCGGGGGGATAATTCACCCCTCCACTTT. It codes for CASSRGDNSPLHF.

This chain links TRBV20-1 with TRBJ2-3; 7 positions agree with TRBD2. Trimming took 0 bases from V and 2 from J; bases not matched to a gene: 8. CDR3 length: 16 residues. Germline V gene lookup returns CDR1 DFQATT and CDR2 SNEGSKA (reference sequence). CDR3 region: CSARDGASGNTDTQYF. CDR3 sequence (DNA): TGCAGTGCTAGAGATGGGGCTAGCGGAAACACAGATACGCAGTATTTT.

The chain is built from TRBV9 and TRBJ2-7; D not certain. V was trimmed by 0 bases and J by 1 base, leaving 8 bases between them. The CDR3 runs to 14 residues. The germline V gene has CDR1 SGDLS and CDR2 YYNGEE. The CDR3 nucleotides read TGTGCCAGCAGCGTAGGTACTTTATCCTACGAGCAGTACTTC. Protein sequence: CASSVGTLSYEQYF. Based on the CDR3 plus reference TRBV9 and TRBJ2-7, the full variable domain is DSGVTQTPKHLITATGQRVTLRCSPRSGDLSVYWYQQSLDQGLQFLIQYYNGEERAKGNILERFSAQQFPDLHSELNLSSLELGDSALYFCASSVGTLSYEQYFGPGTRLTVT.

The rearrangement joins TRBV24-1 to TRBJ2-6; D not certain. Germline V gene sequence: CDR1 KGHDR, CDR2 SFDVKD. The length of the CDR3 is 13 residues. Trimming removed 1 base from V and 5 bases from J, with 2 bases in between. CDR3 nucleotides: TGTGCCACCAGTGATTTCAGGGCCAACGTCCTGACTTTC. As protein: CATSDFRANVLTF.

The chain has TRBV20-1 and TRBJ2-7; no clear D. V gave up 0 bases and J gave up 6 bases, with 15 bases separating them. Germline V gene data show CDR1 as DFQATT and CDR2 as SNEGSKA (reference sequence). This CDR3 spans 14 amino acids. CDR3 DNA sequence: TGCAGTGCTAGAGACTCGCCCAGGCTGGGCGAGCAGTACTTC. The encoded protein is CSARDSPRLGEQYF.

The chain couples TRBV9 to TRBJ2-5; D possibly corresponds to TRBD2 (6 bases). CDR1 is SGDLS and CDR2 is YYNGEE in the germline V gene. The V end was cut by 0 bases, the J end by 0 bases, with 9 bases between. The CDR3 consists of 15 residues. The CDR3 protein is CASSVVPGDQETQYF. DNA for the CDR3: TGTGCCAGCAGCGTAGTTCCGGGGGACCAAGAGACCCAGTACTTC.

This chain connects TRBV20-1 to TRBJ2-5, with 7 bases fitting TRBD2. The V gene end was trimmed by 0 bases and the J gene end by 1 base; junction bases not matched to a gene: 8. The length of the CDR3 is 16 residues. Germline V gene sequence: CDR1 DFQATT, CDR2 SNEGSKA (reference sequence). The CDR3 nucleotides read TGCAGTGCTAGAGATTCGGGGGGAAGGTCCCAAGAGACCCAGTACTTC. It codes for CSARDSGGRSQETQYF.

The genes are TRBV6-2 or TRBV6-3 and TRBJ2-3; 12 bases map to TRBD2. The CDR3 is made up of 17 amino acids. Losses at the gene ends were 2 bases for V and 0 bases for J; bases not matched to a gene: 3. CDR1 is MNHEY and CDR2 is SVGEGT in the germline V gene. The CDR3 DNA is TGTGCCAGCAGTTACCCCACTAGCGGGGGGAGCACAGATACGCAGTATTTT. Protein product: CASSYPTSGGSTDTQYF.

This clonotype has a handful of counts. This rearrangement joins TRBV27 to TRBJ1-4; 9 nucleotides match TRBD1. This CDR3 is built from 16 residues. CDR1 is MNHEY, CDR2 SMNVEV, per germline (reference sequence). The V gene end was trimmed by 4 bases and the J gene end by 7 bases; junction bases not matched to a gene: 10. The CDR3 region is CASSSDRGSRAEKLFF. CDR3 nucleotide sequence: TGTGCCAGCAGTTCCGACAGGGGGTCACGGGCTGAAAAACTGTTTTTT.

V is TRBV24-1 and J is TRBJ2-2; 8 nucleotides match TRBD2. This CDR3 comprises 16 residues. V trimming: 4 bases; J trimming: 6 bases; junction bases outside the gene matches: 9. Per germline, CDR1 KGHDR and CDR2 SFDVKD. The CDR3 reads CATSDMSDGGAGELFF. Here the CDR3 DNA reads TGTGCCACCAGTGACATGTCGGACGGGGGGGCCGGGGAGCTGTTTTTT.

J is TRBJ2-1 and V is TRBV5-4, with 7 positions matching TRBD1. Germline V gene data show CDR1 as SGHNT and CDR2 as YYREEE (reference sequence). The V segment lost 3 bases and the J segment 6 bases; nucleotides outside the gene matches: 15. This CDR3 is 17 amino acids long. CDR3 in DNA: TGTGCCAGCAGCTCAGCCTCAAATAACCGGGACAGCAATGAGCAGTTCTTC. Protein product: CASSSASNNRDSNEQFF.

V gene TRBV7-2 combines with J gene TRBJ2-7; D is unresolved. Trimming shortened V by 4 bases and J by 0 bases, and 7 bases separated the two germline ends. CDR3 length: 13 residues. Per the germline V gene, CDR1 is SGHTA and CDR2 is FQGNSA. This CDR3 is CASSSSLSYEQYF. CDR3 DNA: TGTGCCAGCAGCTCCTCTCTCTCCTACGAGCAGTACTTC.